Below are 20 T cell receptor beta chains sequenced from a single sample in a study of Graves' ophthalmopathy and Graves' hyperthyroidism listed by TCRdb under 2018. TCRdb names Illumina HiSeq 2000 as the instrument used. For repertoire sequencing, TCR beta CDR3 regions were amplified from RNA transcripts. The first round was an RT-PCR using HTBI primers with the Qiagen OneStep RT-PCR kit, and this first round was followed by a second-round multiplex PCR, then size selection and purification. TCRdb trimmed public reads at Q25 via fastp, called clones via MiXCR and kept in-frame beta chains. One record per CDR3 amino acid sequence lists the most common genes and DNA. The sample table contains about 210,000 distinct CDR3 sequences; only one count was recorded for 29% of them. Approximately 8.2% of the sample comes from the top ten. Sequencing was done on a sample of peripheral blood. These TCRs come from a man aged 45 to 65 with Graves' ophthalmopathy. Donor details come from another sample of the same person, matched by shared clones.

This clonotype appeared many times. The chain carries TRBV7-9 and TRBJ1-2, with 7 bases lining up with TRBD1. Per germline, CDR1 SEHNR and CDR2 FQNEAQ (reference sequence). Germline trimming cut 4 bases from V and 7 bases from J; bases unmatched to any gene: 12. CDR3 size: 15 residues. The CDR3 sequence is CASSSKPDREGGYTF. CDR3 bases: TGTGCCAGCAGCTCCAAACCCGACAGGGAAGGTGGCTACACCTTC.

This clonotype came up many times. The V gene is TRBV7-9, the J gene TRBJ2-7; the D gene is possibly TRBD2 (5 bases). The CDR3 totals 15 residues. CDR1 and CDR2 (germline): SEHNR, FQNEAQ (reference sequence). The V end was cut by 5 bases, the J end by 3 bases, with 17 bases between. The CDR3 reads CASSPRSARDYEQYF. The CDR3 nucleotides read TGTGCCAGCAGCCCACGGAGCGCGAGGGACTACGAGCAGTACTTC.

This clonotype was seen at least ten times. This rearrangement joins TRBV7-6 to TRBJ1-2, with unresolved D. Germline lookup yields CDR1 SGHVS and CDR2 FNYEAQ. There are 17 residues in the CDR3. V lost 1 base, J lost 4 bases, and 19 bases lay in between. The CDR3 is CASSLGSPDGLSYGYTF. The CDR3 DNA reads TGTGCCAGCAGCTTAGGTTCTCCTGATGGACTGAGCTATGGCTACACCTTC.

This clonotype was detected ten times or more. The chain links TRBV7-2 to TRBJ1-1; maybe TRBD1 (6 bases). Germline assignment: CDR1 SGHTA and CDR2 FQGNSA. Trimming cost V 3 bases and J 2 bases, with 13 bases left between them. The CDR3 is 15 amino acids. The CDR3 reads CASSFRGAGNTEAFF. The CDR3 nucleotides read TGTGCCAGCAGCTTTCGGGGGGCAGGCAACACTGAAGCTTTCTTT.

There are many counts of this clonotype. This chain joins TRBV12-5 and TRBJ2-5; TRBD2 matches at 9 bases. V lost 6 bases, J lost 4 bases, and 6 bases stayed unmatched. Per the germline V gene, CDR1 is LGHNT and CDR2 is FRNRAP. The CDR3 loop spans 14 amino acids. CDR3 sequence (DNA): TGTGCTAGTGGGGCGGGAGGGGACGGAGAGACCCAGTACTTC. Translation gives CASGAGGDGETQYF.

The chain couples TRBV6-1 to TRBJ1-1; possible D gene TRBD1, 5 bases. The CDR3 totals 13 residues. The V gene's germline CDR1 is MNHNS and CDR2 SASEGT. Trimming stripped 6 bases from V and 1 base from J, with 9 bases between. For the CDR3, the DNA is TGTGCCAGCAGCGAGACAGCGAACACTGAAGCTTTCTTT. Amino acid sequence: CASSETANTEAFF.

This clonotype occurred many times. This chain connects TRBV10-1 to TRBJ2-2, with D unclear. The CDR3 extends over 14 amino acids. V was trimmed by 0 bases and J by 4 bases, leaving 6 bases between them. Germline CDR1 and CDR2: WNHNN and SYGVQD (reference sequence). CDR3 in amino acids: CASSESFGTGELFF. CDR3 nucleotide sequence: TGCGCCAGCAGTGAGTCCTTTGGCACCGGGGAGCTGTTTTTT.

The table lists this clonotype with a few counts. The chain joins TRBV24-1 to TRBJ2-5; TRBD1 might be the D (6 bases). The CDR3 extends over 14 amino acids. Looked up from germline, CDR1 is KGHDR and CDR2 is SFDVKD. The germline V and J ends were trimmed by 4 bases and 1 base, with 9 bases remaining between them. CDR3 amino acids: CATSDLDSQETQYF. The CDR3 bases are TGTGCCACCAGTGACCTGGACAGCCAAGAGACCCAGTACTTC.

This clonotype came up a few times. The chain links TRBV6-2 or TRBV6-3 to TRBJ1-5; no definite D call. From germline, CDR1 is MNHEY and CDR2 SVGEGT. V was trimmed by 5 bases and J by 4 bases, leaving 12 bases between them. The CDR3 has 14 residues. CDR3 protein: CASSPPNGNQPQHF. As DNA, the CDR3 is TGTGCCAGCAGTCCCCCGAATGGAAATCAGCCCCAGCATTTT.

This clonotype showed up many times. This chain connects TRBV28 to TRBJ1-2; D gene uncertain. V gave up 4 bases and J gave up 3 bases, with 6 bases separating them. Germline CDR1 and CDR2: MDHEN and SYDVKM. CDR3 size: 12 residues. The CDR3 spells CASSYGDYGYTF. The CDR3 bases are TGTGCCAGCAGTTACGGAGACTATGGCTACACCTTC.

This clonotype was observed many times. The gene calls are TRBV29-1 and TRBJ2-5, with D possibly being TRBD2 (6 bases). Trimming pared 3 bases from V and 6 bases from J, leaving 11 bases between. The germline CDR1 and CDR2 sequences are SQVTM and ANQGSEA. The CDR3 is made up of 12 amino acids. CDR3 sequence: CSVDGGEQTQYF. In nucleotides, the CDR3 is TGCAGCGTTGATGGCGGGGAGCAGACCCAGTACTTC.

This clonotype has ten or more counts. V is TRBV10-3 and J is TRBJ2-7; no reliable D call. Trimming removed 3 bases at V and 0 bases at J, with 3 bases between. The CDR3 consists of 12 residues. Germline CDR1 ENHRY, CDR2 SYGVKD. CDR3 loop: CAISDDSYEQYF. In nucleotides, the CDR3 is TGTGCCATCAGTGACGACTCCTACGAGCAGTACTTC.

This clonotype was seen repeatedly, ten times or more. This chain connects TRBV28 to TRBJ1-2; D is ambiguous. In germline, CDR1 is MDHEN, CDR2 SYDVKM. The V end lost 3 bases, the J end lost 3 bases, and 11 bases lay between the germline ends. The CDR3 is 14 amino acids. The CDR3 is CASSFSYSYYGYTF. CDR3 DNA: TGTGCCAGCAGTTTTAGTTACAGCTACTATGGCTACACCTTC.

There are many counts of this clonotype. The chain employs TRBV12-3 or TRBV12-4 and TRBJ2-7; 8 positions agree with TRBD1. The CDR3 is 14 amino acids. The junction had 4 bases not matched to a gene; V was cut back by 1 base and J by 5 bases. The CDR3 DNA reads as TGTGCCAGCAGTTTAGTCCCAGGGGGCAACGAGCAGTACTTC. Protein sequence: CASSLVPGGNEQYF.

The chain uses TRBV6-1 and TRBJ2-7; D remains ambiguous. This CDR3 has 10 residues. V lost 6 bases and J 8 bases, leaving 8 bases between the germline ends. Germline V gene data show CDR1 as MNHNS and CDR2 as SASEGT. The CDR3 bases are TGTGCCAGCAGGGCCGATAAGCAGTACTTC. Residues: CASRADKQYF.

This clonotype appeared many times. The chain couples TRBV3-1 to TRBJ2-2; perhaps TRBD2 as D (7 bases). Trimming took 1 base from V and 0 from J, leaving 15 bases between them. Per the germline V gene, CDR1 is LGHDT and CDR2 is YNNKEL (reference sequence). This CDR3 has 18 residues. CDR3 nucleotide sequence: TGTGCCAGCAGCCAAGTCGGGGGGCTACCCACGAACACCGGGGAGCTGTTTTTT. It yields the protein CASSQVGGLPTNTGELFF.

This clonotype was counted at least ten times. This sequence joins TRBV3-1 and TRBJ1-6; D gene ambiguous. With 7 bases removed from V and 5 bases from J, the gap between germline ends came to 12 bases. The CDR3 runs to 14 residues. CDR1 is LGHDT, CDR2 YNNKEL, per germline (reference sequence). The CDR3: CASKWQGNNSPLHF. CDR3 bases: TGTGCCAGCAAGTGGCAAGGGAATAATTCACCCCTCCACTTT.

This clonotype was observed at least ten times. The chain uses TRBV6-5 and TRBJ1-1, with a tentative D call TRBD1 (6 bases). Germline values: CDR1 MNHEY, CDR2 SVGAGI. Trimming removed 6 bases from V and 7 bases from J, with 12 bases in between. This CDR3 region has 12 residues. CDR3 protein: CASRYRQVEAFF. DNA for the CDR3: TGTGCCAGCAGGTACCGACAGGTTGAAGCTTTCTTT.

This clonotype has ten or more counts. CDR3 bases: TGTGCCAGCAGTTACGAGGACAGAGCCTACGAGCAGTACTTC. Its protein is CASSYEDRAYEQYF. The chain has TRBV6-5 and TRBJ2-7, with a tentative D call TRBD1 (6 bases). Trimming took 2 bases from V and 2 from J, leaving 10 bases between them. Per the germline V gene, CDR1 is MNHEY and CDR2 is SVGAGI. The CDR3 is made up of 14 amino acids.

The V and J genes are TRBV12-3 or TRBV12-4 and TRBJ1-1, with TRBD1 matching over 11 bases. J was trimmed by 2 bases and V by 6 bases; bases with no gene match: 8. The CDR3 extends over 16 amino acids. The CDR3: CASSWGTGGDNTEAFF. CDR3 bases: TGTGCCAGCAGCTGGGGGACAGGGGGAGACAACACTGAAGCTTTCTTT.